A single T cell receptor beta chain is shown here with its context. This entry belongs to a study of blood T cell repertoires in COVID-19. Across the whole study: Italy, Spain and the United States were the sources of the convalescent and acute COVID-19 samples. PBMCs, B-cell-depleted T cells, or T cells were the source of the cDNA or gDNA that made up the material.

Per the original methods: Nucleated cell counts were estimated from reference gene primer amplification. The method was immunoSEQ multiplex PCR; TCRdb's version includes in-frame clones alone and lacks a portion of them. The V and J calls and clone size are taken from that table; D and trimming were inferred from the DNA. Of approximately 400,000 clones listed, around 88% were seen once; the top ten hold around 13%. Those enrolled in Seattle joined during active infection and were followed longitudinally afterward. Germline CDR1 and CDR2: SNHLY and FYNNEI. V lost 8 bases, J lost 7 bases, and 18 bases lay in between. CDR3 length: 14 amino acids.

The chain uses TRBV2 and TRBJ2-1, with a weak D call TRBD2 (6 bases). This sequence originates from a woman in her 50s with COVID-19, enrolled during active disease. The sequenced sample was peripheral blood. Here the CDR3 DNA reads TGTGCCAGCCGACCGGAGGGTGTTGGGAATGAGCAGTTCTTC. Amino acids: CASRPEGVGNEQFF.